These T cell receptor beta chains were read from a single sample in a study of Graves' ophthalmopathy and Graves' hyperthyroidism. TCRdb reprocessed the multiplex PCR reads via MiXCR and lists one record per CDR3 protein. The sample yields hundreds of thousands of distinct CDR3 sequences, approximately 21% seen once. Material for sequencing was peripheral blood. The receptor set was obtained from a woman under 30 with stable Graves' hyperthyroidism. Some clones in this sample may be carry-over from other donors' samples. Both conserved end residues are part of each CDR3. Fields, in order: V gene, J gene, D gene, clone size, CDR3 DNA, CDR3 protein. D genes are given only for firm matches. Only some rows state a clone size, as once, few, many or a class for expanded clones.

V gene: TRBV6-2/TRBV6-3; J gene: TRBJ2-7; D gene: NA; clone size: NA; CDR3 DNA: TGTGCCGTTGGGATGGACAGAGTCTACGAGCAGTACTTC; CDR3 protein: CAVGMDRVYEQYF
V gene: TRBV10-3; J gene: TRBJ2-7; D gene: TRBD1; clone size: many; CDR3 DNA: TGTGCCATCAGTGTGACAGGGTCTTCCTACGAGCAGTACTTC; CDR3 protein: CAISVTGSSYEQYF
V gene: TRBV2; J gene: TRBJ1-2; D gene: TRBD1; clone size: few; CDR3 DNA: TGTGCCAGCATCAGTCAAGGGGGCGGTCGTGGAGGCTACACCTTC; CDR3 protein: CASISQGGGRGGYTF
V gene: TRBV6-2/TRBV6-3; J gene: TRBJ1-2; D gene: TRBD1; clone size: many; CDR3 DNA: TGTGCCAGCAGAAACCGGGACAGGCCCCTCGCTGGCTACACCTTC; CDR3 protein: CASRNRDRPLAGYTF
V gene: TRBV7-8; J gene: TRBJ1-5; D gene: NA; clone size: NA; CDR3 DNA: TGTGCCAGCAGCCCATCCCAGGGTAAAGGCAATCAGCCCCAGCATTTT; CDR3 protein: CASSPSQGKGNQPQHF
V gene: TRBV20-1; J gene: TRBJ2-5; D gene: TRBD2; clone size: NA; CDR3 DNA: TGCAGTGCTCAGGAGGTAGCGGGGGCTAAAGAGACCCAGTACTTC; CDR3 protein: CSAQEVAGAKETQYF
V gene: TRBV11-1; J gene: TRBJ2-7; D gene: NA; clone size: many; CDR3 DNA: TGTGCCAGCAGCTTAGATTCTGTGCAGGTACCCCCCTACGAGCAGTACTTC; CDR3 protein: CASSLDSVQVPPYEQYF
V gene: TRBV6-1; J gene: TRBJ1-6; D gene: NA; clone size: many; CDR3 DNA: TGTGCCAGCTGTCGGAGGGGAAGCTCCTATAATTCACCCCTCCACTTT; CDR3 protein: CASCRRGSSYNSPLHF
V gene: TRBV4-1; J gene: TRBJ1-5; D gene: TRBD1; clone size: NA; CDR3 DNA: TGCGCCAGCAGCCAAGAGGGAGGGGGCGGTAGTAGCAATCAGCCCCAGCATTTT; CDR3 protein: CASSQEGGGGSSNQPQHF
V gene: TRBV12-3/TRBV12-4; J gene: TRBJ1-6; D gene: NA; clone size: many; CDR3 DNA: TGTGCCAGCAGCCCCCGCTATAATTCACCCCTCCACTTT; CDR3 protein: CASSPRYNSPLHF
V gene: TRBV5-1; J gene: TRBJ1-3; D gene: TRBD1; clone size: many; CDR3 DNA: TGCGCCAGCAGCTTGGGGGGACAGGGAACTGGAAACACCATATATTTT; CDR3 protein: CASSLGGQGTGNTIYF
V gene: TRBV20-1; J gene: TRBJ1-5; D gene: NA; clone size: many; CDR3 DNA: TGCAGTGCTGTGCCACCGGTCGGCAATCAGCCCCAGCATTTT; CDR3 protein: CSAVPPVGNQPQHF
V gene: TRBV2; J gene: TRBJ1-5; D gene: NA; clone size: many; CDR3 DNA: TGTGCCAGCAGGGGCGGGGGGATCAATCAGCCCCAGCATTTT; CDR3 protein: CASRGGGINQPQHF
V gene: TRBV27; J gene: TRBJ1-2; D gene: NA; clone size: few; CDR3 DNA: TGTGCCAGCAGTTCCCCCGGGACCGGAGGCTACACCTTC; CDR3 protein: CASSSPGTGGYTF
V gene: TRBV20-1; J gene: TRBJ1-5; D gene: NA; clone size: many; CDR3 DNA: TGCAGTGCTAGAGATGGAGGGCTGGGGTCGGTTCAGCCCCAGCATTTT; CDR3 protein: CSARDGGLGSVQPQHF
V gene: TRBV6-2/TRBV6-3; J gene: TRBJ2-5; D gene: NA; clone size: many; CDR3 DNA: TGTGCCAGCAGGGCTTTCTGGGACGGACAAGAGACCCAGTACTTC; CDR3 protein: CASRAFWDGQETQYF
V gene: TRBV20-1; J gene: TRBJ2-7; D gene: TRBD1; clone size: many; CDR3 DNA: TGCAGTGCTAGAGACACCCGGACAGGAAGAGGTGAGCAGTACTTC; CDR3 protein: CSARDTRTGRGEQYF
V gene: TRBV27; J gene: TRBJ2-7; D gene: NA; clone size: NA; CDR3 DNA: TGTGCCAGCAGTATGATGAGGGACAACTTTGTCGAGCAGTACTTC; CDR3 protein: CASSMMRDNFVEQYF